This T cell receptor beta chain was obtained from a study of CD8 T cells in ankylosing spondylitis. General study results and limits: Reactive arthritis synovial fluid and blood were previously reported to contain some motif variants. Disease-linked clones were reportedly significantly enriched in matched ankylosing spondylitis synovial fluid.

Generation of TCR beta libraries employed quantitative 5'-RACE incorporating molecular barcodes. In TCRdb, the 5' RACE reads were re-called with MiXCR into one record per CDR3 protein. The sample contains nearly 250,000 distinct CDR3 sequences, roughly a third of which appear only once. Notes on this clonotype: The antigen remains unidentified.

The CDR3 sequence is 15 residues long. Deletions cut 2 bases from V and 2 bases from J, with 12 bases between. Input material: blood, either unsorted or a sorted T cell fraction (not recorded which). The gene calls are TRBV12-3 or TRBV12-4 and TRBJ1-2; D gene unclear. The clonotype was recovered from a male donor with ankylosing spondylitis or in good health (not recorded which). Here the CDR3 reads CASSLSGRTNYGYTF. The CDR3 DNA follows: TGTGCCAGCAGTTTAAGTGGGCGGACCAACTATGGCTACACCTTC.